These 20 T cell receptor beta chains originate from one sample sequenced in a study of blood T cell repertoires in COVID-19. The data were produced by immunoSEQ multiplex PCR, yet TCRdb's version contains in-frame clones alone and is incomplete. The sample has 150,000 or so clones; around 84% are singletons. Input material: peripheral blood. The receptors were gathered from a man at least 80 years old with acute or convalescent COVID-19.

Only a few counts were recorded for this clone. V usage is TRBV7-2 and J usage is TRBJ1-2, with D possibly TRBD1 on 6 matching bases. V shed 5 bases and J shed 8 bases, with 21 bases lying between them. CDR3 length: 15 amino acids. Looked up from germline, CDR1 is SGHTA and CDR2 is FQGNSA. CDR3 bases: TGTGCCAGCAGCCTTAGCCCTTCAGGGGACCGAGGCTACACCTTC. Its protein is CASSLSPSGDRGYTF. Based on the CDR3 plus reference TRBV7-2 and TRBJ1-2, the full variable domain is GAGVSQSPSNKVTEKGKDVELRCDPISGHTALYWYRQSLGQGLEFLIYFQGNSAPDKSGLPSDRFSAERTGGSVSTLTIQRTQQEDSAVYLCASSLSPSGDRGYTFGSGTRLTVV.

The gene calls are TRBV10-3 and TRBJ1-1; D is possibly TRBD1 (5 bases). Trimming pared 2 bases from V and 9 bases from J, leaving 16 bases between. From germline, CDR1 is ENHRY and CDR2 SYGVKD. The CDR3 contains 14 residues. CDR3 amino acids: CAISEVAGKGKAFF. The DNA of the CDR3 is TGTGCCATCAGTGAGGTTGCGGGGAAGGGGAAAGCTTTCTTT.

The chain links TRBV29-1 to TRBJ2-3, with D tentatively TRBD2 (6 bases). Trimming took 7 bases from V and 4 from J, leaving 18 bases between them. Germline CDR1 reads SQVTM; CDR2 reads ANQGSEA. The CDR3 runs 14 residues. The CDR3 loop reads CSAWAGPRADTQYF. The CDR3, as DNA: TGCAGCGCCTGGGCGGGGCCAAGGGCAGATACGCAGTATTTT.

The rearrangement links TRBV18 to TRBJ1-5; D might be TRBD1 (5 bases). The V and J ends lost 2 bases and 3 bases respectively, with 8 bases between them. The CDR3 is made up of 14 amino acids. Germline V lookup: CDR1 KGHSH, CDR2 LQKENI. As DNA, the CDR3 is TGTGCCAGCTCACCAGTCAGGGACAATCAGCCCCAGCATTTT. Translation gives CASSPVRDNQPQHF.

This chain uses TRBV15 with TRBJ1-1; no reliable D call. CDR1 and CDR2 from the germline V gene are LNHNV and YYDKDF (reference sequence). Trimming took 0 bases from V and 1 from J, leaving 6 bases between them. This CDR3 has 14 amino acids. CDR3 nucleotide sequence: TGTGCCACCAGCAGAGAAGGCGGGAACACTGAAGCTTTCTTT. Residues: CATSREGGNTEAFF.

The CDR3 DNA follows: TGTGCCAGCAGCTTGGCGGGGTGGACAGATACGCAGTATTTT. This sequence encodes CASSLAGWTDTQYF. V is TRBV5-5 and J is TRBJ2-3; D perhaps matches TRBD2 (5 bases). The CDR3 is 14 amino acids. V was trimmed by 0 bases and J by 3 bases, leaving 8 bases between them. Germline CDR1 and CDR2: SGHKS and YYEKEE (reference sequence).

This sequence joins TRBV6-5 and TRBJ1-6; D uncertain. The CDR3 runs 15 residues. Trimming took off 2 bases at V and 7 bases at J, with 12 bases between the two ends. Germline-derived CDR1 and CDR2 are MNHEY and SVGAGI. This CDR3 is CASSYDSARNSPLHF. As DNA, the CDR3 is TGTGCCAGCAGTTACGACTCCGCACGGAATTCACCCCTCCACTTT.

The chain employs TRBV7-6 and TRBJ2-2; TRBD2 aligns across 7 bases. This CDR3 region has 16 residues. V lost 1 base, J lost 2 bases, and 4 bases stayed unmatched. Germline loops: CDR1 SGHVS, CDR2 FNYEAQ. The CDR3 DNA reads TGTGCCAGCAGCTTAGGACGGGGGGTTAACACCGGGGAGCTGTTTTTT. Translation gives CASSLGRGVNTGELFF.

The genes are TRBV19 and TRBJ1-5; TRBD1 agrees at 8 bases. Germline CDR1 is LNHDA and CDR2 is SQIVND (reference sequence). The CDR3 runs 16 residues. V gave up 5 bases and J gave up 9 bases; unmatched junction bases: 15. The CDR3 sequence: CASSPEGTGEFRPQHF. For the CDR3, the DNA is TGTGCCAGTAGTCCAGAGGGGACAGGCGAGTTTCGGCCCCAGCATTTT.

The genes are TRBV7-3 and TRBJ2-5, with 9 nucleotides matching TRBD2. The CDR3 is made up of 15 amino acids. V shed 2 bases and J 2 bases; nucleotides not matched to a gene: 3. Germline lookup yields CDR1 SGHTA and CDR2 FQGTGA. CDR3 amino acids: CASSLQRGVQETQYF. The CDR3 region has the DNA TGTGCCAGCAGCTTACAGCGGGGGGTTCAAGAGACCCAGTACTTC.

This chain connects TRBV19 to TRBJ2-7; maybe TRBD1 (7 bases). Trimming removed 3 bases at V and 2 bases at J, with 17 bases between. The CDR3 loop spans 16 amino acids. Per germline, CDR1 LNHDA and CDR2 SQIVND (reference sequence). CDR3 protein: CASSIGLQGGPYEQYV. CDR3 nucleotide sequence: TGTGCCAGTAGTATTGGCCTTCAGGGGGGTCCCTACGAGCAGTACGTC.

This rearrangement joins TRBV11-1 to TRBJ2-7; no definite D call. Trimming took 1 base from V and 1 from J, leaving 11 bases between them. The CDR3 is 15 amino acids. In germline, CDR1 is SGHAT, CDR2 FQDESV (reference sequence). CDR3 residues: CASSLGALPSYEQYF. CDR3 nucleotide sequence: TGTGCCAGCAGCTTAGGAGCTTTACCTTCCTACGAGCAGTACTTC.

The chain carries TRBV2 and TRBJ1-2, with D possibly TRBD1 on 6 matching bases. CDR1 SNHLY and CDR2 FYNNEI come from the germline V gene. V lost 5 bases and J lost 4, with 11 bases in between. There are 13 residues in the CDR3. The CDR3 sequence: CASSYREGYGYTF. CDR3 DNA sequence: TGTGCCAGCAGTTACAGGGAAGGCTATGGCTACACCTTC.

V usage is TRBV2 and J usage is TRBJ2-1, with D tentatively TRBD1 (6 bases). V was trimmed by 8 bases and J by 6 bases, leaving 20 bases between them. Germline CDR1 reads SNHLY; CDR2 reads FYNNEI. There are 15 residues in the CDR3. Here the CDR3 reads CASLLGQGFINEQFF. CDR3 DNA: TGTGCCAGCCTCCTCGGTCAGGGGTTTATCAATGAGCAGTTCTTC.

This clone appeared once. The J gene is TRBJ1-1, the V gene TRBV7-3; maybe TRBD1 (6 bases). Trimming cost V 7 bases and J 2 bases, with 11 bases left between them. The CDR3 is made up of 13 amino acids. CDR1 is SGHTA and CDR2 is FQGTGA in the germline V gene. DNA for the CDR3: TGTGCCAGCAAACAGGGACCTAACACTGAAGCTTTCTTT. Protein product: CASKQGPNTEAFF.

CDR3 nucleotide sequence: TGTGCCAGCAGTTACTCGGTAGCGGGGGGATATACGCAGTATTTT. Its protein product is CASSYSVAGGYTQYF. The chain combines TRBV6-5 with TRBJ2-3, with 10 bases matching TRBD2. The CDR3 length is 15 residues. Unmatched junction bases numbered 4, after V lost 0 bases and J lost 7 bases. Germline loops: CDR1 MNHEY, CDR2 SVGAGI.

The chain links TRBV19 to TRBJ2-1, with D possibly being TRBD1 (6 bases). Trimming took off 4 bases at V and 5 bases at J, with 12 bases between the two ends. The germline V gene encodes CDR1 LNHDA and CDR2 SQIVND (reference sequence). This CDR3 is 14 amino acids long. DNA for the CDR3: TGTGCCAGTAGTAGGGGGACAAGAGACAATGAGCAGTTCTTC. It specifies CASSRGTRDNEQFF. Looking up the rest from reference TRBV19 and TRBJ2-1 gives the full variable domain: DGGITQSPKYLFRKEGQNVTLSCEQNLNHDAMYWYRQDPGQGLRLIYYSQIVNDFQKGDIAEGYSVSREKKESFPLTVTSAQKNPTAFYLCASSRGTRDNEQFFGPGTRLTVL.

This chain joins TRBV28 and TRBJ2-3, with D maybe TRBD2 (6 bases). V was pared by 10 bases and J by 0 bases, with 17 bases between. The CDR3 covers 15 residues. CDR1 MDHEN and CDR2 SYDVKM come from the germline V gene. CDR3 DNA: TGTGCCACTCGAATGGGGGGTCCTAGCACAGATACGCAGTATTTT. It is translated as CATRMGGPSTDTQYF.

The chain uses TRBV28 and TRBJ1-4; TRBD1 matches at 7 bases. The CDR3 spans 14 residues. Per germline, CDR1 MDHEN and CDR2 SYDVKM. V shed 6 bases and J 7 bases; nucleotides not matched to a gene: 8. CDR3 loop: CASSRDRVLEKLFF. The CDR3 DNA reads TGTGCCAGCAGCCGGGACAGAGTACTTGAAAAACTGTTTTTT.

The chain links TRBV21-1 to TRBJ1-1. TRBV21-1 is a pseudogene segment. The CDR3 runs to 14 residues. CDR3 nucleotide sequence: TGTGCCAGCGTAGAGAGGGTTCGTCACACTGAAGCTTTCTTT. Translating gives CASVERVRHTEAFF.